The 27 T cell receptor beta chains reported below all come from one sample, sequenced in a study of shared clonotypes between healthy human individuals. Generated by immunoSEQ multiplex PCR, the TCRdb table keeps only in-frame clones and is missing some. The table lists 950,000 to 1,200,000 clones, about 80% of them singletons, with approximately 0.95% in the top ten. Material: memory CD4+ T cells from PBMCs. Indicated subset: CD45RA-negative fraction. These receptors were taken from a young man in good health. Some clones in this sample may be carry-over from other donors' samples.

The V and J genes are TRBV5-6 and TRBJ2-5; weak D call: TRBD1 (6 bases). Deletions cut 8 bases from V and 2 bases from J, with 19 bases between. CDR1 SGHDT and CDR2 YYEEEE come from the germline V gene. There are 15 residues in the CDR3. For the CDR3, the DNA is TGTGCCAGTCACGTTCGAAGGGGGTTACAAGAGACCCAGTACTTC. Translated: CASHVRRGLQETQYF.

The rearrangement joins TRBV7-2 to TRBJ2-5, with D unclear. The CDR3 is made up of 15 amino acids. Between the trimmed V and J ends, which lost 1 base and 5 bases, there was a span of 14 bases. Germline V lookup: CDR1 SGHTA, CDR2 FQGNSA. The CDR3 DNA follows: TGTGCCAGCAGCTTAGTTTTCATCGGGTCGGAGACCCAGTACTTC. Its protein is CASSLVFIGSETQYF.

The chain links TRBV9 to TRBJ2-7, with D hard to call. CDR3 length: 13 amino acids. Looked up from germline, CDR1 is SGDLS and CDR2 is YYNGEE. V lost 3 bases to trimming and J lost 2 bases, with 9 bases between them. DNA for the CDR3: TGTGCCAGCAGCGCCGACAATACCTACGAGCAGTACTTC. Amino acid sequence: CASSADNTYEQYF.

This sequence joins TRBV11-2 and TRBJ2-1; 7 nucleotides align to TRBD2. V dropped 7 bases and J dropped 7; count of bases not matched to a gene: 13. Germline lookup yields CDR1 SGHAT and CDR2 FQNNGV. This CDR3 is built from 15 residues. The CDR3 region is CASTLVGGSVNEQFF. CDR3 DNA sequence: TGTGCCAGCACCCTCGTCGGCGGGAGCGTAAATGAGCAGTTCTTC.

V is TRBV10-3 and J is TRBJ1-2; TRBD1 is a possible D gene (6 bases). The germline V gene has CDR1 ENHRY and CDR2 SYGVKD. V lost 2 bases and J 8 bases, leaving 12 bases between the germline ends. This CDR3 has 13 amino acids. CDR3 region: CAISERDIGGYTF. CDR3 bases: TGTGCCATCAGTGAGAGGGACATCGGAGGCTACACCTTC.

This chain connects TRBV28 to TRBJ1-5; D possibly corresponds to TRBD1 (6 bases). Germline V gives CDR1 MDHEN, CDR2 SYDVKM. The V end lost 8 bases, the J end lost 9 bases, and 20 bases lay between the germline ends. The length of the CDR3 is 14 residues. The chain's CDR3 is CASWDGGQIPPQHF. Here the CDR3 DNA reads TGTGCCAGCTGGGATGGGGGGCAGATTCCGCCCCAGCATTTT. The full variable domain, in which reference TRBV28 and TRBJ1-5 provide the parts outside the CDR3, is DVKVTQSSRYLVKRTGEKVFLECVQDMDHENMFWYRQDPGLGLRLIYFSYDVKMKEKGDIPEGYSVSREKKERFSLILESASTNQTSMYLCASWDGGQIPPQHFGDGTRLSIL.

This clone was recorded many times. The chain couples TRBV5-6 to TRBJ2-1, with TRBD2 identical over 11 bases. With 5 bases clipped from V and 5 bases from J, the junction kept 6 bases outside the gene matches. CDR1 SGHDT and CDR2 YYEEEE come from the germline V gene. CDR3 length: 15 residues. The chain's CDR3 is CASSLSGRANNEQFF. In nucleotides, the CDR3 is TGTGCCAGCAGTCTTAGCGGGAGGGCCAACAATGAGCAGTTCTTC.

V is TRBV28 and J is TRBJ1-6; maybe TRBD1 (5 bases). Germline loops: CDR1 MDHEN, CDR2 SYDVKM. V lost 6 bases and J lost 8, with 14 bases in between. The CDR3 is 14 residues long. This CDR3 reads CASRRPMGDSPLHF. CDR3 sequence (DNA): TGTGCCAGCAGGCGACCTATGGGGGATTCACCCCTCCACTTT.

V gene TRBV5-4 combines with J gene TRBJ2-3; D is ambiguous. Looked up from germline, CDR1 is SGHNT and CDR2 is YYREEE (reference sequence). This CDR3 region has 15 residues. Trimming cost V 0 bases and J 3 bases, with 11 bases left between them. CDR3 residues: CASSLGLDGTDTQYF. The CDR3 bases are TGTGCCAGCAGCTTGGGGCTAGATGGTACAGATACGCAGTATTTT. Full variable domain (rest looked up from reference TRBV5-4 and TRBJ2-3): ETGVTQSPTHLIKTRGQQVTLRCSSQSGHNTVSWYQQALGQGPQFIFQYYREEENGRGNFPPRFSGLQFPNYSSELNVNALELDDSALYLCASSLGLDGTDTQYFGPGTRLTVL.

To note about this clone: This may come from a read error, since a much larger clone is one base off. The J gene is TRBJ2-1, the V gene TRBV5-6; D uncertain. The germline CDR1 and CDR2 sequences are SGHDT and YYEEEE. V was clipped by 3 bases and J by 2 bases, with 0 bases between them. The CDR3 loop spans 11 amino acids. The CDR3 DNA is TGTGCCAGCAGCTCCTACAATGAGCAGTTCTTC. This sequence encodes CASSSYNEQFF.

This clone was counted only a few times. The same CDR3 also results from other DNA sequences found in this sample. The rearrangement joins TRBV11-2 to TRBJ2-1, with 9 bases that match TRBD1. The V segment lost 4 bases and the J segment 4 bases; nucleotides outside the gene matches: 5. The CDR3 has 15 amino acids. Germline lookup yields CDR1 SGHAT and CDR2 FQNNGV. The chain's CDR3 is CASSSTGTGYNEQFF. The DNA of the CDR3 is TGTGCCAGCAGCTCTACCGGGACAGGGTACAATGAGCAGTTCTTC.

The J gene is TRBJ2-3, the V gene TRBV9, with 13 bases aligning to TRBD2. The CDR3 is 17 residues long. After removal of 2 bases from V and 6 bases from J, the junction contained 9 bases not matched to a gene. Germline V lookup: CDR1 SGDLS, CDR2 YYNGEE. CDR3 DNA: TGTGCCAGCAGCGTCTACCCACTAGCGGGAGGGGTGGATACGCAGTATTTT. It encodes CASSVYPLAGGVDTQYF. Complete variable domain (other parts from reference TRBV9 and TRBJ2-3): DSGVTQTPKHLITATGQRVTLRCSPRSGDLSVYWYQQSLDQGLQFLIQYYNGEERAKGNILERFSAQQFPDLHSELNLSSLELGDSALYFCASSVYPLAGGVDTQYFGPGTRLTVL.

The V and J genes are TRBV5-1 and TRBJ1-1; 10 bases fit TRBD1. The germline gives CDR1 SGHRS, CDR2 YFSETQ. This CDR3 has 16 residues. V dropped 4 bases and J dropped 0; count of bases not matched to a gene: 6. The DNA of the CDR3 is TGCGCCAGCAGCGTGGGGACAGGGGTCATGAACACTGAAGCTTTCTTT. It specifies CASSVGTGVMNTEAFF.

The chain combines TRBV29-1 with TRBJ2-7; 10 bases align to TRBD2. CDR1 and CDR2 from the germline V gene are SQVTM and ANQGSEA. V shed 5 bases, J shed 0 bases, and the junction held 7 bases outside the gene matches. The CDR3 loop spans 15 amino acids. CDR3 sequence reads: CSVPRASGSSYEQYF. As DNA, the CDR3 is TGCAGCGTTCCTAGGGCTAGCGGGAGCTCCTACGAGCAGTACTTC.

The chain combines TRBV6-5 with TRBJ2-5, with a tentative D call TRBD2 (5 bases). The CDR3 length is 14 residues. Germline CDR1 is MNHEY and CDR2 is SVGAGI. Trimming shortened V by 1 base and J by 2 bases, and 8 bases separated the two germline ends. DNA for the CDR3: TGTGCCAGCAGTTACTGGGAGAGGCAAGAGACCCAGTACTTC. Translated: CASSYWERQETQYF.

DNA for the CDR3: TGTGCCAGCACCCAACGAGCGACAGGGGTCTCTGGGGCCAACGTCCTGACTTTC. It specifies CASTQRATGVSGANVLTF. This chain joins TRBV2 and TRBJ2-6, with 8 bases fitting TRBD1. CDR1 and CDR2 (germline): SNHLY, FYNNEI. This CDR3 spans 18 amino acids. With 7 bases clipped from V and 0 bases from J, the junction kept 11 bases outside the gene matches.

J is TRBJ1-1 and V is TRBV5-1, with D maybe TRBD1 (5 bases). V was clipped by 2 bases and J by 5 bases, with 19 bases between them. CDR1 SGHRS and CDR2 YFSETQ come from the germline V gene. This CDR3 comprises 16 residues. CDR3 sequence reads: CASSLRPGNYETEAFF. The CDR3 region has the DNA TGCGCCAGCAGCTTACGGCCAGGGAATTATGAGACTGAAGCTTTCTTT.

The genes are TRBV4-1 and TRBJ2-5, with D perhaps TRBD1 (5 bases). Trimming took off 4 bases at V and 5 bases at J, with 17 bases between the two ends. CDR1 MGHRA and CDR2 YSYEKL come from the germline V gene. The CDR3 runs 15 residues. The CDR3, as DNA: TGCGCCAGCAGCCTTGCTCTAGGGGTTTGGGAGACCCAGTACTTC. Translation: CASSLALGVWETQYF.

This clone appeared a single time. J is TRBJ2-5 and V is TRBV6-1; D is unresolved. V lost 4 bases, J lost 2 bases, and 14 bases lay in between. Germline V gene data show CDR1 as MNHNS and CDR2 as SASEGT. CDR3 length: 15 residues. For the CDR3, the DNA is TGTGCCAGCAGTGGGCTTTATGTGGGGCAAGAGACCCAGTACTTC. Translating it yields CASSGLYVGQETQYF.

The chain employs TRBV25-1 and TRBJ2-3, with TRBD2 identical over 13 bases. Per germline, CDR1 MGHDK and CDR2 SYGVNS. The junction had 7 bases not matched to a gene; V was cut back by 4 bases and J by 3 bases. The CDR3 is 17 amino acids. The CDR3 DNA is TGTGCCAGCAGTGTTCTACTAGCGGGAGGGCGGACAGATACGCAGTATTTT. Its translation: CASSVLLAGGRTDTQYF. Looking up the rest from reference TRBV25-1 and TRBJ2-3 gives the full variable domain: EADIYQTPRYLVIGTGKKITLECSQTMGHDKMYWYQQDPGMELHLIHYSYGVNSTEKGDLSSESTVSRIRTEHFPLTLESARPSHTSQYLCASSVLLAGGRTDTQYFGPGTRLTVL.

The CDR3 DNA is TGTGCCAGCAGCTCTTGGAGGGCCCCGGGGGTCGGGGAGCTGTTTTTT. Translation gives CASSSWRAPGVGELFF. This chain uses TRBV7-8 with TRBJ2-2; D is perhaps TRBD2 (6 bases). This CDR3 region has 16 residues. CDR1 and CDR2 from the germline V gene are SGHVS and FQNEAQ. V gave up 4 bases and J gave up 7 bases, with 19 bases separating them.

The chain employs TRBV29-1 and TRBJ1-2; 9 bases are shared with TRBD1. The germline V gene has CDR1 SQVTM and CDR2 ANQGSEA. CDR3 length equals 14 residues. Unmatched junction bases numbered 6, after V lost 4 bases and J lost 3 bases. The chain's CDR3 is CSVAGTGGDYGYTF. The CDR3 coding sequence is TGCAGCGTTGCGGGTACAGGGGGCGACTATGGCTACACCTTC.

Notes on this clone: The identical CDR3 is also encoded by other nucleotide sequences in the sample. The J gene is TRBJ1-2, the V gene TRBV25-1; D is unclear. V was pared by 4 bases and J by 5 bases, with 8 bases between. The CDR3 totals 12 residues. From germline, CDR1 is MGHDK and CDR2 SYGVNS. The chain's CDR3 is CASSVLGYGYTF. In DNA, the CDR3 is TGTGCCAGCAGTGTATTGGGGTATGGCTACACCTTC.

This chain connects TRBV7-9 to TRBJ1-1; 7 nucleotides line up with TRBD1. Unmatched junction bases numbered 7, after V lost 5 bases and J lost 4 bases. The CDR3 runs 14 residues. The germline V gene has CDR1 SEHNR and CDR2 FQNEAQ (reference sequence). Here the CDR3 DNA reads TGTGCCAGCAGCAGGGGACAGAGAGCCACTGAAGCTTTCTTT. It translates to CASSRGQRATEAFF.

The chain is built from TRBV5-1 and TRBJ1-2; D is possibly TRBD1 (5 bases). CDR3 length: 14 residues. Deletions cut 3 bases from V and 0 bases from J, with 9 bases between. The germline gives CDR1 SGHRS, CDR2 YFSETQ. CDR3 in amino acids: CASSSQGANYGYTF. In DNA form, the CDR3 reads TGCGCCAGCAGCTCGCAGGGAGCTAACTATGGCTACACCTTC.

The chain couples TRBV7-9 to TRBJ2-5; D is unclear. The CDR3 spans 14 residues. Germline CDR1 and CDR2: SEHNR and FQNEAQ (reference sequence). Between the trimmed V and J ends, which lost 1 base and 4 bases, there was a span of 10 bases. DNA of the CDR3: TGTGCCAGCAGCTTAGGCGTCGTTGTAGAGACCCAGTACTTC. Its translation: CASSLGVVVETQYF. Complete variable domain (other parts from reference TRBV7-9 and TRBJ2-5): DTGVSQNPRHKITKRGQNVTFRCDPISEHNRLYWYRQTLGQGPEFLTYFQNEAQLEKSRLLSDRFSAERPKGSFSTLEIQRTEQGDSAMYLCASSLGVVVETQYFGPGTRLLVL.

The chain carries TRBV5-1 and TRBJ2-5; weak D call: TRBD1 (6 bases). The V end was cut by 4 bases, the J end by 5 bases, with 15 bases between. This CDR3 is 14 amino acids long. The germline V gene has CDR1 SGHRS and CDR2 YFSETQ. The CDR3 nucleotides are TGCGCCAGCAGCGCCCTAGAGGGGGTCGAGACCCAGTACTTC. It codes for CASSALEGVETQYF.